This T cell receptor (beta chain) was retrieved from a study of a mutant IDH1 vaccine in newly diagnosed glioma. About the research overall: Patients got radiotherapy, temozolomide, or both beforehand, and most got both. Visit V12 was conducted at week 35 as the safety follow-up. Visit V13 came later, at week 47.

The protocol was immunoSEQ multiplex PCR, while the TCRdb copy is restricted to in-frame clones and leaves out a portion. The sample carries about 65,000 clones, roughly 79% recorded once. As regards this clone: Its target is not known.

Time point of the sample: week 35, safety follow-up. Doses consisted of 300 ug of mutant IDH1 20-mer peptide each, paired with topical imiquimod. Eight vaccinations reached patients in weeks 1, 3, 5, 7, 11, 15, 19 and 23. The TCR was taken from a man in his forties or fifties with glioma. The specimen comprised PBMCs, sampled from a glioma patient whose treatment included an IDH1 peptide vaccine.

CDR3 residues: CASSFSGYEQYF. The DNA for the CDR3 is TGTGCCAGCAGTTTTAGCGGCTACGAGCAGTACTTC. The V call is TRBV7-9, the J call TRBJ2-7; TRBD2 is a possible D gene (6 bases). The V end was cut by 6 bases, the J end by 3 bases, with 9 bases between. CDR1 is SEHNR, CDR2 FQNEAQ, per germline (reference sequence). The CDR3 runs 12 residues.